This TCR beta chain was identified during a study of T-cell memory formation after mild COVID-19 (dated by TCRdb to about 2021). Broadly, across the study: Most TCR sequence clusters were specific to one of the two donors. The cohort was made up of two young adult volunteers, one female and one male, who were previously healthy. T-cell clones expanding and contracting after mild COVID-19 in two donors were tracked by longitudinal TCRalpha and TCRbeta repertoire sequencing.

General study outcomes and caveats: Some responding clones were detected in pre-infection memory, which suggested that pre-existing cross-reactive memory T cells had joined the SARS-CoV-2 response. Only a couple of mild cases were covered in the study, and larger cohorts including severe cases with pre-infection samples were considered necessary. Contracting CD4+ clones turned up mainly in the CM and EM memory subsets, whereas EMRA was where CD8+ clones were enriched. From day 15 to 85, contracting clones showed balanced CD4/CD8 phenotypes, whereas a second wave of clones that expanded from day 15 to 37 leaned towards CD4+. SARS-CoV-2 specificity was not confirmed for the second-wave clones peaking on day 37.

At the junction V is shortened by 4 bases and J by 0 bases, with 11 bases in between. The germline V gene yields SNHLY for CDR1 and FYNNEI for CDR2. From its cysteine to its phenylalanine, the CDR3 spans 15 amino acids. CDR3 DNA only is kept here, 45 bases in frame from base 1. Ficoll-Paque density gradient centrifugation was the method used to isolate PBMCs. The listed sequencing device is Illumina NovaSeq 6000. Using 5'RACE with constant-segment primers, TCRalpha and TCRbeta cDNA libraries were constructed, with sample barcodes and unique molecular identifiers added in the process. Trizol reagent was used to extract RNA from every sample. Libraries were amplified in two PCR steps, with a second sample barcode and Illumina TruSeq adapters added in the second step. Sequencing of libraries was performed on an Illumina NovaSeq with 2 x 150 bp paired-end reads. In the original analysis: Demultiplexing of reads and collapsing into UMI-guided consensus sequences were performed with migec v1.2.7. Using mixcr v2.1.11, UMI consensuses were aligned to TRA and TRB V and J templates and then assembled into clonotypes. A clonotype was counted as expanded or contracted only if both edgeR and NoisET called the change significant, with noise models trained on biological replicates. For edgeR calls, a false discovery rate-adjusted p below 0.01 and a log2 fold-change threshold of 1 were applied. As an exploratory analysis of dynamics, PCA with hierarchical clustering was applied to max-normalized trajectories of the 1000 most abundant clonotypes. Each responding clone was given a CD4 or CD8 phenotype based on the CD4+ and CD8+ repertoires, which had been sequenced separately. Through fastp at Q25 and MiXCR, TCRdb rebuilt clones from the public reads, retaining in-frame beta chains. Merged by CDR3 protein, the rows form single entries marked with the most common genes and DNA. In this record, the V and J calls reflect TCRdb's handling and not the investigators' own analysis. The sample table contains around 410,000 distinct CDR3 sequences; only one count was recorded for about a quarter of them. The ten most abundant clones make up roughly 14% of the sample.

This clonotype was recorded a few times. Its antigen is still unknown. No quality values exist for individual bases; no much larger clone is one base distant. The rearrangement combines TRBV2 with TRBJ2-3; the best D guess is TRBD2, with 6 bases matching. The source is an adult woman who had mild COVID-19 (a few samples of this study predate the infection). The sample titles of this study are shuffled in the database, so cell type and time point are left out; the donor was told from shared clones. Sequencing was carried out using PBMCs or a T cell subset sorted from them (not recorded which). The CDR3: CASSVRRASTDTQYF. In nucleotide form, the sequence is TGTGCCAGCAGTGTACGGAGGGCGAGCACAGATACGCAGTATTTT.